The 16 T cell receptor beta chains below all came from one sample that was sequenced in a study of CD8+ T cells in alopecia areata. Treatment defined: oral pan-JAK inhibitor, 5-10 mg twice daily. Sequencing templates came from extracted RNA that was reverse transcribed into cDNA. Sequenced by immunoSEQ multiplex PCR; TCRdb stores in-frame clones only, minus some. The sample consists of 150,000 to 200,000 clones, 60% to 75% of them appearing once. Here the sequenced sample was CD4+ T cells sorted from blood, taken at week 24, from a patient treated with tofacitinib. Source of these receptors: a human donor with alopecia areata.

This chain links TRBV6-1 with TRBJ1-2, with 9 bases matching TRBD1. This CDR3 has 14 residues. Germline values: CDR1 MNHNS, CDR2 SASEGT. The ends lost 5 bases at V and 5 bases at J; junction bases unmatched: 6. CDR3 coding DNA: TGTGCCAGCAGTCATACAGGGGGCAGGTATGGCTACACCTTC. It yields the protein CASSHTGGRYGYTF.

V and J are TRBV5-1 and TRBJ2-5, with D uncertain. V dropped 0 bases and J dropped 2 bases, with 11 bases sitting between them. This CDR3 has 15 amino acids. Germline V lookup: CDR1 SGHRS, CDR2 YFSETQ. This CDR3 reads CASSLARRSQETQYF. The CDR3 DNA sequence: TGCGCCAGCAGCTTGGCGAGGCGGTCACAAGAGACCCAGTACTTC.

Details on this clone: This could be a read error, since a much larger clone is one nucleotide away. The chain uses TRBV9 and TRBJ2-3; no definite D call. The CDR3 contains 12 residues. V dropped 4 bases and J dropped 0 bases, with 3 bases sitting between them. Germline V gene lookup returns CDR1 SGDLS and CDR2 YYNGEE. CDR3 sequence: CASSFSTDTQYF. The CDR3, as DNA: TGTGCCAGCAGCTTTAGCACAGATACGCAGTATTTT. The whole variable domain, remainder taken from reference TRBV9 and TRBJ2-3, is DSGVTQTPKHLITATGQRVTLRCSPRSGDLSVYWYQQSLDQGLQFLIQYYNGEERAKGNILERFSAQQFPDLHSELNLSSLELGDSALYFCASSFSTDTQYFGPGTRLTVL.

A single count supports this clone. The chain joins TRBV5-1 to TRBJ2-5; D remains unclear. The CDR3 contains 13 residues. The V end was cut by 4 bases, the J end by 1 base, with 8 bases between. Germline values: CDR1 SGHRS, CDR2 YFSETQ. The CDR3 DNA is TGCGCCAGCAGCCTGGGTTCCCAAGAGACCCAGTACTTC. It codes for CASSLGSQETQYF.

The CDR3 here is CAWSVRGWTGNGYTF. For the CDR3, the DNA is TGTGCCTGGAGTGTACGTGGTTGGACAGGGAATGGCTACACCTTC. The rearrangement joins TRBV30 to TRBJ1-2; 8 positions match TRBD1. V lost 0 bases to trimming and J lost 6 bases; unmatched junction nucleotides: 9. The CDR3 is 15 residues long. Germline assignment: CDR1 GTSNPN and CDR2 SVGIG (reference sequence).

This rearrangement joins TRBV29-1 to TRBJ1-5; 9 nucleotides match TRBD1. The germline CDR1 and CDR2 sequences are SQVTM and ANQGSEA. V trimming: 6 bases; J trimming: 2 bases; junction bases outside the gene matches: 5. The CDR3 has 14 amino acids. The CDR3 nucleotides are TGCAGCGTAGGGACAGGGAGTGGCAATCAGCCCCAGCATTTT. Protein product: CSVGTGSGNQPQHF.

V is TRBV4-1 and J is TRBJ2-2, with D possibly TRBD2 on 6 matching bases. Germline CDR1 reads MGHRA; CDR2 reads YSYEKL. This CDR3 is built from 15 residues. V was pared by 1 base and J by 5 bases, with 11 bases between. CDR3 nucleotide sequence: TGCGCCAGCAGCCAAGTCGGGACTCGGACCGGGGAGCTGTTTTTT. Protein product: CASSQVGTRTGELFF.

The chain recombines TRBV5-1 with TRBJ1-6; no clear D gene. This CDR3 is built from 12 residues. Germline CDR1 and CDR2: SGHRS and YFSETQ. V was clipped by 4 bases and J by 10 bases, with 9 bases between them. The CDR3 reads CASSPDGSPLHF. The DNA of the CDR3 is TGCGCCAGCAGCCCGGACGGGTCACCCCTCCACTTT. Combining the CDR3 with reference TRBV5-1 and TRBJ1-6 gives the whole variable domain KAGVTQTPRYLIKTRGQQVTLSCSPISGHRSVSWYQQTPGQGLQFLFEYFSETQRNKGNFPGRFSGRQFSNSRSEMNVSTLELGDSALYLCASSPDGSPLHFGNGTRLTVT.

The gene calls are TRBV6-5 and TRBJ2-7, with D possibly TRBD1 on 5 matching bases. The V and J ends lost 2 bases and 7 bases respectively, with 15 bases between them. This CDR3 region has 14 residues. Germline CDR1 is MNHEY and CDR2 is SVGAGI. The DNA of the CDR3 is TGTGCCAGCAGTTACGACAGACCTCCGTGGGAGCAGTACTTC. It specifies CASSYDRPPWEQYF.

This clone was detected a few times. The chain employs TRBV4-2 and TRBJ1-5; 7 bases fit TRBD1. Per the germline V gene, CDR1 is LGHNA and CDR2 is YNFKEQ. J gave up 3 bases and V 3 bases, and 8 bases lay outside the gene matches. The CDR3 is made up of 16 amino acids. The CDR3: CASSQHRDSDNQPQHF. DNA of the CDR3: TGTGCCAGCAGCCAGCACCGGGACAGCGACAATCAGCCCCAGCATTTT.

The chain joins TRBV19 to TRBJ1-5; 9 bases align to TRBD1. V lost 7 bases to trimming and J lost 6 bases; unmatched junction nucleotides: 10. The germline gives CDR1 LNHDA, CDR2 SQIVND (reference sequence). This CDR3 is 15 amino acids long. CDR3 loop: CASTKGQGKSQPQHF. The CDR3 region has the DNA TGTGCCAGTACTAAGGGACAGGGAAAAAGTCAGCCCCAGCATTTT.

The V and J genes are TRBV6-1 and TRBJ1-1, with D unresolved. The V end lost 3 bases, the J end lost 7 bases, and 6 bases lay between the germline ends. Per germline, CDR1 MNHNS and CDR2 SASEGT. The CDR3 runs 11 residues. CDR3 sequence: CASSDGIEAFF. The CDR3 DNA reads as TGTGCCAGCAGTGATGGTATTGAAGCTTTCTTT.

The chain joins TRBV29-1 to TRBJ2-1; 8 positions agree with TRBD2. Germline CDR1 reads SQVTM; CDR2 reads ANQGSEA. This CDR3 is built from 15 residues. The ends lost 5 bases at V and 3 bases at J; junction bases unmatched: 9. The CDR3 here is CSVLTAGGGYNEQFF. For the CDR3, the DNA is TGCAGCGTTCTCACCGCCGGGGGGGGCTACAATGAGCAGTTCTTC.

V is TRBV23-1 and J is TRBJ2-7; D call uncertain. TRBV23-1 is assigned to the ORF class and has an uncertain function. This CDR3 is 14 amino acids long. Trimming took off 4 bases at V and 5 bases at J, with 15 bases between the two ends. As DNA, the CDR3 is TGCGCCAGCAGTCGATACAGTCCTCGGGACGAGCAGTACTTC. Its translation: CASSRYSPRDEQYF.

This clone has a handful of counts. This sequence joins TRBV15 and TRBJ2-7; TRBD1 might be the D (5 bases). V lost 2 bases and J 1 base, leaving 24 bases between the germline ends. There are 19 residues in the CDR3. Per germline, CDR1 LNHNV and CDR2 YYDKDF (reference sequence). The CDR3 protein is CATSRSRGTAATKSYEQYF. CDR3 coding DNA: TGTGCCACCAGCAGATCTAGGGGAACGGCCGCTACTAAGTCCTACGAGCAGTACTTC.

This chain joins TRBV2 and TRBJ2-6; 7 nucleotides line up with TRBD1. The CDR3 runs to 17 residues. V lost 6 bases and J lost 4; bases outside the gene matches: 12. Germline CDR1 SNHLY, CDR2 FYNNEI. In DNA, the CDR3 is TGTGCCAGCAGACGGGACGACAGGGTCTCCGGGGCCAACGTCCTGACTTTC. It yields the protein CASRRDDRVSGANVLTF.